This passage covers 26 T cell receptor beta chains from one sample sequenced in a study of long-term antiretroviral therapy in people with HIV. Survey level was the resolution at which the v3.0 immunoSEQ assay ran. Generated by immunoSEQ multiplex PCR, the TCRdb table keeps only in-frame clones and is missing some. The table has tens of thousands of clones, around 97% seen once. The source was unsorted PBMCs, collected 6.9 years after starting antiretroviral therapy. Every receptor here comes from a man under 40 with HIV.

The gene calls are TRBV5-4 and TRBJ2-1; D might be TRBD1 or TRBD2, each matching 5 bases. This CDR3 spans 13 amino acids. The germline CDR1 and CDR2 sequences are SGHNT and YYREEE (reference sequence). V was pared by 4 bases and J by 7 bases, with 12 bases between. CDR3 amino acids: CASSPGPGNEQFF. Written as DNA, the CDR3 is TGTGCCAGCAGCCCGGGACCAGGAAATGAGCAGTTCTTC.

The chain links TRBV4-1 to TRBJ2-2; TRBD2 aligns across 7 bases. Germline trimming cut 4 bases from V and 0 bases from J; bases unmatched to any gene: 5. The CDR3 spans 16 residues. Per germline, CDR1 MGHRA and CDR2 YSYEKL. The DNA for the CDR3 is TGCGCCAGCAGCCGCGCTAGCGGAGCGAACACCGGGGAGCTGTTTTTT. This gives the protein CASSRASGANTGELFF.

The chain joins TRBV5-4 to TRBJ1-6, with a possible D match to TRBD1 (6 bases). The germline CDR1 and CDR2 sequences are SGHNT and YYREEE (reference sequence). The CDR3 length is 15 residues. Between the trimmed V and J ends, which lost 5 bases and 9 bases, there was a span of 18 bases. CDR3 residues: CASRGDGGASSPLHF. The CDR3 coding sequence is TGTGCCAGCAGGGGGGACGGGGGCGCGTCTTCACCCCTCCACTTT.

The chain is built from TRBV19 and TRBJ2-4; D may be TRBD2 (5 bases). The CDR3 loop spans 15 amino acids. Germline V CDR1 and CDR2: LNHDA, SQIVND (reference sequence). Trimming cost V 7 bases and J 1 base, with 14 bases left between them. As DNA, the CDR3 is TGTGCCAGTAACCTAGTAGGGAGCGCCAAAAACATTCAGTACTTC. Translating gives CASNLVGSAKNIQYF.

The rearrangement links TRBV7-9 to TRBJ2-1; 7 bases agree with TRBD2. The V gene end was trimmed by 1 base and the J gene end by 5 bases; junction bases not matched to a gene: 5. The germline V gene has CDR1 SEHNR and CDR2 FQNEAQ (reference sequence). The CDR3 is 15 amino acids. CDR3 sequence: CASSLVAGLNNEQFF. The CDR3 DNA sequence: TGTGCCAGCAGCTTAGTAGCGGGCCTTAACAATGAGCAGTTCTTC. Based on the CDR3 plus reference TRBV7-9 and TRBJ2-1, the full variable domain is DTGVSQNPRHKITKRGQNVTFRCDPISEHNRLYWYRQTLGQGPEFLTYFQNEAQLEKSRLLSDRFSAERPKGSFSTLEIQRTEQGDSAMYLCASSLVAGLNNEQFFGPGTRLTVL.

This chain joins TRBV7-9 and TRBJ2-6, with a possible D match to TRBD1 (6 bases). V was shortened by 6 bases and J by 4 bases, with 13 bases between the two germline ends. Looked up from germline, CDR1 is SEHNR and CDR2 is FQNEAQ (reference sequence). There are 15 residues in the CDR3. The CDR3 nucleotides are TGTGCCAGCAGTCATACAGGGTCCGGGGCCAACGTCCTGACTTTC. Translating gives CASSHTGSGANVLTF.

This clone occurred once. This chain uses TRBV4-3 with TRBJ2-1, with 9 nucleotides matching TRBD2. The CDR3 is made up of 16 amino acids. CDR1 is LGHNA and CDR2 is YSLEER in the germline V gene. The trim removed 4 bases at V and 4 bases at J, leaving 8 bases unmatched. CDR3 residues: CASSLVGTSGYNEQFF. CDR3 bases: TGCGCCAGCAGCCTCGTTGGAACTAGCGGGTACAATGAGCAGTTCTTC.

The DNA for the CDR3 is TGTGCCAGCAGTACCGGGCCACCAAGCTCTGGAAACACCATATATTTT. It translates to CASSTGPPSSGNTIYF. This chain uses TRBV9 with TRBJ1-3; D ambiguous. The V gene lost 5 bases and the J gene lost 0 bases, with 15 bases spanning the gap. CDR1 and CDR2 from the germline V gene are SGDLS and YYNGEE. The CDR3 spans 16 residues.

The chain links TRBV30 to TRBJ1-1; 9 nucleotides line up with TRBD1. J lost 2 bases, V lost 2 bases, and 3 bases had no gene match. Germline CDR1 is GTSNPN and CDR2 is SVGIG (reference sequence). The CDR3 consists of 14 residues. CDR3 bases: TGTGCCTGGAGTCTGGGACAGGGAAACACTGAAGCTTTCTTT. Its translation: CAWSLGQGNTEAFF.

The chain links TRBV11-1 to TRBJ1-1; 9 positions agree with TRBD1. V dropped 8 bases and J dropped 11; count of bases not matched to a gene: 24. CDR3 size: 17 residues. Per germline, CDR1 SGHAT and CDR2 FQDESV (reference sequence). The DNA of the CDR3 is TGTGCCAGCTCCGAGAGGGGGACAGGGAAAATAACACTGAATGCTTTCTTT. Encoded protein: CASSERGTGKITLNAFF.

V usage is TRBV7-9 and J usage is TRBJ2-3; 7 bases map to TRBD1. CDR3 length: 15 residues. J gave up 4 bases and V 1 base, and 5 bases lay outside the gene matches. Per germline, CDR1 SEHNR and CDR2 FQNEAQ (reference sequence). CDR3 in DNA: TGTGCCAGCAGCTTAGGGGACAGCGGCCCAGATACGCAGTATTTT. This encodes CASSLGDSGPDTQYF.

The chain joins TRBV11-2 to TRBJ2-3, with TRBD2 identical over 8 bases. Germline loops: CDR1 SGHAT, CDR2 FQNNGV. This CDR3 is 16 amino acids long. V was clipped by 1 base and J by 5 bases; unmatched bases: 8. CDR3 in amino acids: CASSLGTAGEGDTQYF. The CDR3 nucleotides read TGTGCCAGCAGCTTAGGGACAGCGGGGGAAGGAGATACGCAGTATTTT.

This clone appeared a few times. The chain recombines TRBV4-1 with TRBJ1-2; unclear D gene. The germline CDR1 and CDR2 sequences are MGHRA and YSYEKL. V gave up 4 bases and J gave up 4 bases, with 16 bases separating them. The CDR3 totals 15 residues. The CDR3 loop reads CASSLRYGEVYGYTF. The DNA of the CDR3 is TGCGCCAGCAGCCTCCGCTACGGGGAGGTCTATGGCTACACCTTC.

In this sample, this clone turned up once. The rearrangement links TRBV6-5 to TRBJ2-7; D unresolved. The CDR3 contains 12 residues. Trimming took off 2 bases at V and 7 bases at J, with 9 bases between the two ends. Per germline, CDR1 MNHEY and CDR2 SVGAGI. This CDR3 is CASSYGSEEQYF. The CDR3 bases are TGTGCCAGCAGTTACGGATCGGAAGAGCAGTACTTC.

This rearrangement joins TRBV6-1 to TRBJ2-5; no definite D call. The germline CDR1 and CDR2 sequences are MNHNS and SASEGT. The CDR3 totals 16 residues. Trimming pared 2 bases from V and 5 bases from J, leaving 18 bases between. CDR3 bases: TGTGCCAGCAGTGAAAAGGCCCAGACCGCCGGGGAGACCCAGTACTTC. Translated: CASSEKAQTAGETQYF.

This rearrangement joins TRBV6-5 to TRBJ2-7; D ambiguous. Germline V gene lookup returns CDR1 MNHEY and CDR2 SVGAGI. This CDR3 contains 11 residues. The V gene lost 11 bases and the J gene lost 2 bases, with 10 bases spanning the gap. CDR3 in DNA: TGTGCCCCCGGGTTGACCTACGAGCAGTACTTC. It specifies CAPGLTYEQYF.

The genes are TRBV27 and TRBJ2-7; 8 positions agree with TRBD2. The ends lost 6 bases at V and 3 bases at J; junction bases unmatched: 7. In germline, CDR1 is MNHEY, CDR2 SMNVEV (reference sequence). The CDR3 covers 14 residues. The DNA of the CDR3 is TGTGCCAGCAGGTCAGGGGCGGGGGGCTACGAGCAGTACTTC. It yields the protein CASRSGAGGYEQYF.

The chain couples TRBV6-5 to TRBJ2-5; D gene uncertain. V lost 9 bases and J 5 bases, leaving 13 bases between the germline ends. The CDR3 totals 12 residues. Germline CDR1 MNHEY, CDR2 SVGAGI. The CDR3 is CASGSSRETQYF. CDR3 coding DNA: TGTGCCAGTGGGTCGAGCAGGGAGACCCAGTACTTC.

This chain joins TRBV19 and TRBJ2-5; maybe TRBD2 (5 bases). Trimming took off 3 bases at V and 4 bases at J, with 9 bases between the two ends. CDR3 length: 13 amino acids. CDR1 is LNHDA and CDR2 is SQIVND in the germline V gene (reference sequence). CDR3: CASSIQLGETQYF. As DNA, the CDR3 is TGTGCCAGTAGTATCCAACTAGGAGAGACCCAGTACTTC. Complete variable domain (other parts from reference TRBV19 and TRBJ2-5): DGGITQSPKYLFRKEGQNVTLSCEQNLNHDAMYWYRQDPGQGLRLIYYSQIVNDFQKGDIAEGYSVSREKKESFPLTVTSAQKNPTAFYLCASSIQLGETQYFGPGTRLLVL.

This clone was seen more than once but under ten times. The gene calls are TRBV6-1 and TRBJ2-6; D gene uncertain. The CDR3 is made up of 15 amino acids. Trimming stripped 1 base from V and 0 bases from J, with 4 bases between. Germline CDR1 is MNHNS and CDR2 is SASEGT. The chain's CDR3 is CASSEGSSGANVLTF. The CDR3 DNA reads TGTGCCAGCAGTGAAGGAAGCTCTGGGGCCAACGTCCTGACTTTC.

The chain employs TRBV27 and TRBJ2-1; maybe TRBD2 (6 bases). The CDR3 extends over 16 amino acids. Germline lookup yields CDR1 MNHEY and CDR2 SMNVEV (reference sequence). V lost 5 bases to trimming and J lost 4 bases, with 18 bases between them. CDR3 protein: CASSPVAVKGYNEQFF. For the CDR3, the DNA is TGTGCCAGCAGTCCAGTAGCGGTTAAGGGGTACAATGAGCAGTTCTTC.

The chain uses TRBV7-9 and TRBJ1-1, with 8 bases aligning to TRBD1. The ends lost 3 bases at V and 5 bases at J; junction bases unmatched: 5. Per the germline V gene, CDR1 is SEHNR and CDR2 is FQNEAQ (reference sequence). The CDR3 extends over 14 amino acids. The CDR3 region is CASSFGQGRTEAFF. The DNA for the CDR3 is TGTGCCAGCAGCTTCGGACAGGGTAGGACTGAAGCTTTCTTT.

The chain combines TRBV27 with TRBJ2-3; D is ambiguous. This CDR3 spans 11 amino acids. The V end lost 2 bases, the J end lost 9 bases, and 6 bases lay between the germline ends. Germline values: CDR1 MNHEY, CDR2 SMNVEV (reference sequence). CDR3 in amino acids: CASSLLGTQYF. CDR3 coding DNA: TGTGCCAGCAGTTTACTGGGGACGCAGTATTTT.

The CDR3 here is CASSYRKTGGSQPQHF. The CDR3 coding sequence is TGTGCCAGCAGTTACAGGAAGACAGGGGGCTCCCAGCCCCAGCATTTT. The chain combines TRBV6-5 with TRBJ1-5; 10 nucleotides align to TRBD1. J lost 7 bases, V lost 2 bases, and 8 bases had no gene match. The V gene's germline CDR1 is MNHEY and CDR2 SVGAGI. The CDR3 totals 16 residues.

The rearrangement joins TRBV27 to TRBJ1-4, with TRBD1 identical over 8 bases. The V and J ends lost 6 bases and 7 bases, in that order; junction bases with no gene match: 10. CDR3 length: 15 residues. The V gene's germline CDR1 is MNHEY and CDR2 SMNVEV (reference sequence). The CDR3 DNA follows: TGTGCCAGCAGCCCGATTGGGACAGGTATTGAAAAACTGTTTTTT. Protein: CASSPIGTGIEKLFF.

This clone was seen just once. The gene calls are TRBV4-3 and TRBJ2-1; D is unresolved. The CDR3 has 13 residues. Per the germline V gene, CDR1 is LGHNA and CDR2 is YSLEER. Trimming cost V 3 bases and J 5 bases, with 8 bases left between them. CDR3: CASSQGTNNEQFF. The CDR3 DNA follows: TGCGCCAGCAGCCAGGGAACGAACAATGAGCAGTTCTTC.